The table lists the clone carrying this TCR beta chain with many counts. Antigen unknown. Sequence at one end of the junction differs from germline and may be a read error. The data are from a study of T cell repertoires in cytomegalovirus infection. Notes on the study in general: CMV carriers with the relevant HLA were identified by cumulative public TCR beta family frequency. HLA-C-restricted CMV-specific TCR beta clonotypes prevailed in the ex vivo response.

This CDR3 comprises 15 residues. Germline values: CDR1 SGHKS, CDR2 YYEKEE (reference sequence). TCRdb re-called the reads with MiXCR, one entry per CDR3 protein. Counted here are about 76,000 distinct CDR3 sequences, more than 3.5% occurring once; the ten biggest clones make up 3.5% to 6%. The sequenced sample consisted of PBMCs. The chain recombines TRBV5-5 with TRBJ2-3, with 8 bases aligning to TRBD1. The TCR originated in a human donor in good health (CMV status not recorded). Some clones in this sample may be carry-over from other donors' samples. This CDR3 is CVSSSQGASTDTQYF. The DNA of the CDR3 is TGTGTCAGCAGCTCCCAGGGGGCTAGCACAGATACGCAGTATTTT.